Listed here are 11 T cell receptor beta chains from one sample, sequenced in a study of T cell changes during pregnancy in multiple sclerosis. Assay: immunoSEQ multiplex PCR; the TCRdb copy retains only in-frame clones and omits some. Altogether 20,000 to 25,000 clones are present, approximately 92% being singletons, with the ten largest covering roughly 7%. The sequencing here drew on CD8+ T cells from peripheral blood mononuclear cells, taken in the third trimester of pregnancy. These TCRs come from a female donor with multiple sclerosis, enrolled in a pregnancy study.

The chain has TRBV19 and TRBJ1-2; TRBD1 aligns across 9 bases. Germline values: CDR1 LNHDA, CDR2 SQIVND (reference sequence). The CDR3 is 18 residues long. The V and J ends lost 1 base and 6 bases, in that order; junction bases with no gene match: 15. CDR3 coding DNA: TGTGCCAGTAGTATAGGGAACCGGGGACAGGGAGTTCCCAATGGCTACACCTTC. Translated: CASSIGNRGQGVPNGYTF.

The chain is built from TRBV7-9 and TRBJ1-2; maybe TRBD1 (5 bases). V lost 2 bases to trimming and J lost 4 bases, with 11 bases between them. The germline gives CDR1 SEHNR, CDR2 FQNEAQ (reference sequence). CDR3 length: 14 amino acids. Here the CDR3 reads CASSLSGLLYGYTF. CDR3 DNA: TGTGCCAGCAGCTTATCAGGGCTCCTCTATGGCTACACCTTC.

This chain connects TRBV6-1 to TRBJ1-1, with TRBD1 matching over 11 bases. From germline, CDR1 is MNHNS and CDR2 SASEGT. The CDR3 sequence is 15 residues long. The V segment lost 5 bases and the J segment 6 bases; nucleotides outside the gene matches: 8. The CDR3 sequence: CASSPGTGGFAEAFF. The CDR3, as DNA: TGTGCCAGCAGTCCCGGGACAGGGGGATTCGCTGAAGCTTTCTTT.

This clone was counted once. The chain employs TRBV5-4 and TRBJ2-3; 8 nucleotides agree with TRBD2. Germline V CDR1 and CDR2: SGHNT, YYREEE (reference sequence). This CDR3 has 17 amino acids. The ends lost 4 bases at V and 0 bases at J; junction bases unmatched: 10. CDR3 in amino acids: CASSRREGAPSTDTQYF. In DNA form, the CDR3 reads TGTGCCAGCAGCCGCCGGGAGGGCGCTCCTAGCACAGATACGCAGTATTTT.

The genes are TRBV27 and TRBJ2-7; TRBD2 is a possible D gene (5 bases). This CDR3 is built from 14 residues. Germline values: CDR1 MNHEY, CDR2 SMNVEV (reference sequence). V was cut by 3 bases and J by 5 bases, with 14 bases left in between. CDR3 loop: CASSFSGNQNEQYF. The CDR3 DNA follows: TGTGCCAGCAGTTTCAGCGGTAACCAAAACGAGCAGTACTTC.

CDR3 nucleotides: TGTGCCAGCAGCAAAAAAGGAGACAGGCCTAGCTCTGGGGCCAACGTCCTGACTTTC. Translated, it gives CASSKKGDRPSSGANVLTF. The chain recombines TRBV21-1 with TRBJ2-6; whether TRBD1, the table's D call, matches the DNA was not checked. TRBV21-1 is a documented pseudogene. This CDR3 is built from 19 residues.

The chain links TRBV27 to TRBJ2-1; 9 positions match TRBD2. CDR3 length equals 16 residues. Germline values: CDR1 MNHEY, CDR2 SMNVEV (reference sequence). J was trimmed by 3 bases and V by 4 bases; bases with no gene match: 7. The CDR3 DNA follows: TGTGCCAGCAGTTCCTCGGTAGCGGGAGTCTACAATGAGCAGTTCTTC. It codes for CASSSSVAGVYNEQFF.

The chain carries TRBV18 and TRBJ2-3, with D perhaps TRBD2 (6 bases). Germline CDR1 and CDR2: KGHSH and LQKENI. Deletions cut 0 bases from V and 4 bases from J, with 8 bases between. This CDR3 is built from 14 residues. For the CDR3, the DNA is TGTGCCAGCTCACCACCGACGGGGGCAGATACGCAGTATTTT. This gives the protein CASSPPTGADTQYF. The full variable domain, with the rest looked up from reference TRBV18 and TRBJ2-3, is NAGVMQNPRHLVRRRGQEARLRCSPMKGHSHVYWYRQLPEEGLKFMVYLQKENIIDESGMPKERFSAEFPKEGPSILRIQQVVRGDSAAYFCASSPPTGADTQYFGPGTRLTVL.

The rearrangement links TRBV12-5 to TRBJ2-7; D is perhaps TRBD1 (6 bases). CDR1 and CDR2 from the germline V gene are LGHNT and FRNRAP. The V and J ends lost 0 bases and 6 bases respectively, with 15 bases between them. The CDR3 sequence is 15 residues long. The CDR3: CASGLVQQGFFEQYF. As DNA, the CDR3 is TGTGCTAGTGGTTTGGTACAACAGGGTTTTTTCGAGCAGTACTTC.

The J gene is TRBJ2-3, the V gene TRBV4-2; 8 nucleotides line up with TRBD2. Trimming cost V 4 bases and J 5 bases; bases outside gene matches: 11. The CDR3 extends over 16 amino acids. Germline V gives CDR1 LGHNA, CDR2 YNFKEQ. CDR3 sequence reads: CASSPSAGGPLDTQYF. The CDR3 coding sequence is TGTGCCAGCAGCCCTTCGGCGGGGGGCCCACTAGATACGCAGTATTTT.

The J gene is TRBJ2-7, the V gene TRBV5-3, with D hard to call. TRBV5-3 is an ORF for which the function is uncertain. This CDR3 contains 12 residues. Trimming removed 4 bases at V and 9 bases at J, with 14 bases between. The CDR3 loop is CARSHKRQGQYF. CDR3 coding DNA: TGTGCCAGAAGCCATAAACGACAAGGGCAGTACTTC.